This is a list of T cell receptor beta chains from one sample in a study of T cell responses to AZD1222 COVID-19 vaccine. Sequenced by immunoSEQ multiplex PCR; TCRdb stores in-frame clones only, minus some. The table includes over 130,000 clones, roughly 89% detected once. Here the sequenced sample was peripheral blood, taken on day 0 of AZD1222 vaccination. The receptors were gathered from an adult in good health. CDR3s include the opening cysteine and the closing phenylalanine or tryptophan. D genes are given only for firm matches. Not all rows give a size; the values are once, few, many and, for expanded clones, a class.

>TRBJ2-1|TRBD2|.|TRBV10-3
CAAQTSGAYNEQFF
TGTGCCGCCCAAACTAGCGGGGCTTACAATGAGCAGTTCTTC
>TRBJ2-5|TRBD1|.|TRBV18
CASSPGQGQETQYF
TGTGCCAGCTCACCTGGACAGGGGCAAGAGACCCAGTACTTC
>TRBJ1-5|.|.|TRBV6-6
CASSAVFGNQPQHF
TGTGCCAGCAGTGCCGTATTTGGCAATCAGCCCCAGCATTTT
>TRBJ2-3|.|once|TRBV3-1/TRBV3-2
CASSRQDTQYF
TGTGCCAGCAGCCGTCAAGATACGCAGTATTTT
>TRBJ2-2|.|.|TRBV19
CASSAQDLNTGELFF
TGTGCCAGTAGTGCCCAGGACTTGAACACCGGGGAGCTGTTTTTT
>TRBJ2-7|.|once|TRBV25-1
CASSEPGHRTHEQYF
TGTGCCAGCAGTGAACCGGGCCATAGGACCCACGAGCAGTACTTC
>TRBJ2-3|.|.|TRBV10-3
CAISESFLDTQYF
TGTGCCATCAGTGAGTCTTTTTTGGACACGCAGTATTTT
>TRBJ1-4|.|.|TRBV28
CASSSVNEKLFF
TGTGCCAGCAGCTCCGTTAATGAAAAACTGTTTTTT
>TRBJ2-7|TRBD1|.|TRBV2
CATYRDRAYEQYF
TGTGCCACCTACCGGGACAGGGCCTACGAGCAGTACTTC
>TRBJ2-7|TRBD1|.|TRBV28
CASSGGAGTGYEQYF
TGTGCCAGCAGTGGAGGTGCCGGGACAGGCTACGAGCAGTACTTC
>TRBJ2-7|TRBD2|.|TRBV10-3
CAISSGTSYEQYF
TGTGCCATCAGTAGCGGGACTTCCTACGAGCAGTACTTC
>TRBJ2-1|.|.|TRBV21-1
CASSRTGCLYNEQFF
TGTGCCAGCAGCCGGACAGGGTGTCTTTACAATGAGCAGTTCTTC
>TRBJ2-1|.|.|TRBV5-1
CASSASYSNEQFF
TGCGCCAGCAGCGCCTCATATTCCAATGAGCAGTTCTTC
>TRBJ2-2|TRBD1|.|TRBV6-4
CASSTQGADTGELFF
TGTGCCAGCAGTACTCAGGGGGCGGACACCGGGGAGCTGTTTTTT
>TRBJ2-3|TRBD2|once|TRBV29-1
CSALLGGRVRDTQYF
TGCAGCGCCCTCCTGGGTGGGAGGGTTCGTGATACGCAGTATTTT
>TRBJ1-4|.|.|TRBV2
CASSERAKGEKLFF
TGTGCCAGCAGTGAACGGGCCAAAGGGGAAAAACTGTTTTTT
>TRBJ2-3|.|.|TRBV5-8
CASSLEQGSRTDTQYF
TGTGCCAGCAGCTTGGAACAGGGTAGTCGGACAGATACGCAGTATTTT
>TRBJ2-5|TRBD2|.|TRBV9
CASSELAGGPQETQYF
TGTGCCAGCAGCGAACTAGCGGGAGGACCCCAAGAGACCCAGTACTTC
>TRBJ1-5|TRBD1|.|TRBV5-8
CASSFPRDRGIGQPQHF
TGTGCCAGCAGTTTCCCAAGGGACAGGGGAATAGGCCAGCCCCAGCATTTT
>TRBJ1-2|.|.|TRBV3-1/TRBV3-2
CASSQPGGRGQNYGYTF
TGTGCCAGCAGCCAACCAGGAGGCCGGGGGCAAAACTATGGCTACACCTTC
>TRBJ2-7|.|.|TRBV19
CASSSKGTPSYEQYF
TGTGCCAGTAGCAGCAAAGGGACACCGTCCTACGAGCAGTACTTC
>TRBJ2-7|.|.|TRBV6-5
CASSSIRRRGSYEQYF
TGTGCCAGCAGTTCCATCCGCCGTAGGGGTTCCTACGAGCAGTACTTC
>TRBJ2-3|TRBD1|once|TRBV5-1
CASSLTGPDTQYF
TGCGCCAGCAGCCTGACAGGGCCAGATACGCAGTATTTT
>TRBJ2-7|.|.|TRBV2
CASSEWKKHSYEQYF
TGTGCCAGCAGTGAATGGAAAAAACACTCCTACGAGCAGTACTTC
>TRBJ2-1|.|.|TRBV6-1
CASSDPRVYNEQFF
TGTGCCAGCAGTGACCCCCGGGTCTACAATGAGCAGTTCTTC
>TRBJ2-3|.|.|TRBV28
CASSSRGREGTDTQYF
TGTGCCAGCAGTTCAAGGGGCAGGGAAGGCACAGATACGCAGTATTTT
>TRBJ2-7|TRBD1|.|TRBV7-9
CASSLGGQGNYEQYF
TGTGCCAGCAGCTTAGGGGGACAGGGTAACTACGAGCAGTACTTC
>TRBJ1-6|.|once|TRBV3-1/TRBV3-2
CASSQGGVGSPLHF
TGTGCCAGCAGCCAAGGGGGGGTGGGGTCACCCCTCCACTTT
>TRBJ1-1|.|once|TRBV5-1
CASSLIGRGMNTEAFF
TGCGCCAGCAGCTTGATCGGGCGGGGGATGAACACTGAAGCTTTCTTT
>TRBJ1-4|.|.|TRBV18
CASSPRRTNEKLFF
TGTGCCAGCTCACCCCGCAGAACTAATGAAAAACTGTTTTTT
>TRBJ2-3|.|.|TRBV19
CASSILGDTQYF
TGTGCCAGTAGTATCTTAGGAGATACGCAGTATTTT
>TRBJ1-6|.|.|TRBV27
CASSSPSPNSPLHF
TGTGCCAGCTCCTCCCCTTCCCCAAATTCACCCCTCCACTTT
>TRBJ2-7|TRBD2|.|TRBV7-2
CASSWTSGGGYEQYF
TGTGCCAGCAGCTGGACTAGCGGGGGGGGATACGAGCAGTACTTC
>TRBJ2-1|TRBD2|.|TRBV15
CATSRVSGTEFF
TGTGCCACCAGCAGAGTGAGCGGGACTGAGTTCTTC
>TRBJ2-3|.|.|TRBV7-7
CASSLGAGDTQYF
TGTGCTAGCAGCTTAGGGGCCGGAGATACGCAGTATTTT
>TRBJ2-7|.|.|TRBV19
CASSIGHRYEQYF
TGTGCCAGTAGTATAGGACATCGATACGAGCAGTACTTC
>TRBJ2-1|TRBD2|.|TRBV4-1
CASSLSSGTYNEQFF
TGCGCCAGCAGCCTCTCCAGCGGGACTTACAATGAGCAGTTCTTC
>TRBJ2-4|.|.|TRBV19
CASSIRGSPPNIQYF
TGTGCCAGTAGTATCCGGGGGAGTCCGCCAAACATTCAGTACTTC
>TRBJ1-2|TRBD1|few|TRBV18
CASSPDRGEGYTF
TGTGCCAGCTCACCAGACAGGGGGGAAGGCTACACCTTC
>TRBJ1-1|.|.|TRBV19
CAVGGGLVAFF
TGTGCCGTCGGGGGGGGGCTAGTAGCTTTCTTT
>TRBJ2-7|TRBD2|once|TRBV18
CASSPGGGSYEQYF
TGTGCCAGCTCACCCGGGGGGGGATCCTACGAGCAGTACTTC
>TRBJ1-6|.|.|TRBV28
CASSSPRDMGNSPLHF
TGTGCCAGCAGTTCGCCCCGGGACATGGGGAATTCACCCCTCCACTTT
>TRBJ1-1|.|.|TRBV28
CASRRVGTEAFF
TGTGCCAGCAGACGAGTGGGCACTGAAGCTTTCTTT
>TRBJ2-1|.|.|TRBV5-5
CASSLAGGQSFYNEQFF
TGTGCCAGCAGCTTGGCCGGGGGACAGAGTTTCTACAATGAGCAGTTCTTC
>TRBJ2-1|.|.|TRBV6-5
CASSLRISGEQFF
TGTGCCAGTTCTCTGCGTATTTCGGGTGAGCAGTTCTTC
>TRBJ1-5|TRBD1|.|TRBV28
CASSQLDRGSQPQHF
TGTGCCAGCAGCCAGCTCGACAGGGGCAGTCAGCCCCAGCATTTT
>TRBJ2-7|.|.|TRBV10-3
CAISDPGEQYF
TGTGCCATCAGTGACCCAGGCGAGCAGTACTTC
>TRBJ2-1|.|.|TRBV4-1
CASSQDRGAVSSYNEQFF
TGCGCCAGCAGCCAAGATCGAGGAGCTGTAAGCTCCTACAATGAGCAGTTCTTC